Listed below are T cell receptor beta chains from one sample, sequenced in a study of shared clonotypes between healthy human individuals. Libraries were prepared by immunoSEQ multiplex PCR; TCRdb keeps only in-frame clonotypes and omits some of them. Here the sample spans about a million clones, more than 60% being singletons. Material for sequencing was memory CD4+ T cells sorted from blood. The source is a man between 18 and 29 years old in good health. Each CDR3 is given with its conserved first and last residue. The D gene is left open where the match is weak. Clone size is shown for a subset of rows, as once, few, many or a class of expanded clone.

size	D	J	V	CDR3	DNA
NA	NA	TRBJ1-2	TRBV6-1	CASSALGGYTF	TGTGCCAGCAGTGCCTTGGGTGGCTACACCTTC
few	TRBD1	TRBJ1-2	TRBV7-6	CASSSPGQGYGYTF	TGTGCCAGCAGCTCACCGGGACAGGGGTATGGCTACACCTTC
NA	TRBD2	TRBJ2-3	TRBV25-1	CASSELRAGGSDTQYF	TGTGCCAGCAGTGAATTACGAGCGGGAGGTTCAGATACGCAGTATTTT
once	TRBD1	TRBJ2-7	TRBV27	CASSRGQQSYEQYF	TGTGCCAGCAGTAGGGGGCAGCAATCCTACGAGCAGTACTTC
NA	TRBD1	TRBJ1-2	TRBV2	CASSENSGGQGHGYTF	TGTGCCAGCAGTGAGAATTCCGGCGGACAGGGACATGGCTACACCTTC
NA	NA	TRBJ2-1	TRBV6-4	CASSPKPGLGLNEQFF	TGTGCCAGCAGTCCTAAGCCGGGACTGGGGCTGAATGAGCAGTTCTTC
many	NA	TRBJ2-1	TRBV5-1	CASSLELGGYEQFF	TGCGCCAGCAGCTTGGAACTAGGAGGTTATGAGCAGTTCTTC
NA	NA	TRBJ2-7	TRBV7-6	CASSSGSVQYF	TGTGCCAGCAGCTCAGGGTCTGTGCAGTACTTC
NA	TRBD2	TRBJ2-1	TRBV11-2	CASRGFGGRVNEQFF	TGTGCCAGCAGGGGTTTTGGCGGGAGGGTCAATGAGCAGTTCTTC
NA	NA	TRBJ2-3	TRBV18	CASSPPRRHLASTDTQYF	TGTGCCAGCTCACCACCGAGACGGCACCTAGCTAGCACAGATACGCAGTATTTT
NA	NA	TRBJ1-6	TRBV6-1	CASSPGANSPLHF	TGTGCCAGCAGTCCCGGGGCCAATTCACCCCTCCACTTT
NA	NA	TRBJ2-3	TRBV15	CATSSGRELTDTQYF	TGTGCCACCAGCAGTGGTCGGGAGCTCACAGATACGCAGTATTTT
NA	NA	TRBJ2-2	TRBV28	CASSLRVGGELFF	TGTGCCAGCAGTTTGAGGGTAGGCGGGGAGCTGTTTTTT
NA	NA	TRBJ1-1	TRBV19	CASSVPGKATEAFF	TGTGCCAGTAGTGTGCCCGGGAAGGCAACTGAAGCTTTCTTT
many	TRBD2	TRBJ2-5	TRBV5-1	CASSFLAGGPETQYF	TGCGCCAGCAGCTTCCTAGCGGGGGGCCCAGAGACCCAGTACTTC
NA	NA	TRBJ2-5	TRBV7-6	CASSLARETQYF	TGTGCCAGCAGCTTAGCCCGGGAGACCCAGTACTTC
NA	TRBD1	TRBJ2-1	TRBV5-1	CASSLQGAGYNEQFF	TGCGCCAGCAGCTTGCAGGGGGCTGGCTACAATGAGCAGTTCTTC
NA	NA	TRBJ2-1	TRBV6-5	CASSYLQGNEQFF	TGTGCCAGCAGTTACCTACAGGGAAATGAGCAGTTCTTC
NA	NA	TRBJ2-5	TRBV19	CASSITRVQETQYF	TGTGCCAGTAGTATCACCAGGGTGCAAGAGACCCAGTACTTC
NA	NA	TRBJ2-7	TRBV28	CASSLPQGSLYEQYF	TGTGCCAGCAGTTTGCCACAGGGAAGCCTCTACGAGCAGTACTTC
NA	NA	TRBJ1-1	TRBV30	CAWSNGIEAFF	TGTGCCTGGAGTAACGGAATTGAAGCTTTCTTT
few	NA	TRBJ2-2	TRBV7-9	CASSLAGTANTGELFF	TGTGCCAGCAGCTTAGCCGGGACGGCTAACACCGGGGAGCTGTTTTTT
NA	NA	TRBJ1-3	TRBV30	CAWSVQTFSGNTIYF	TGTGCCTGGAGTGTACAGACGTTCTCTGGAAACACCATATATTTT
once	TRBD1	TRBJ2-7	TRBV7-2	CASRSWGTGVGEQYF	TGTGCCAGCAGGTCCTGGGGGACAGGGGTCGGCGAGCAGTACTTC
NA	TRBD1	TRBJ2-1	TRBV29-1	CSVDPGTGNTQFF	TGCAGCGTCGACCCCGGGACAGGGAATACGCAGTTCTTC
NA	NA	TRBJ1-1	TRBV11-2	CASSLNWDGEAFF	TGTGCCAGCAGCCTGAATTGGGACGGTGAAGCTTTCTTT
NA	NA	TRBJ1-3	TRBV6-5	CASSTTPSGNTIYF	TGTGCCAGCAGCACTACACCGTCTGGAAACACCATATATTTT
NA	NA	TRBJ2-2	TRBV11-3	CASSPVAANTGELFF	TGTGCCAGCAGCCCAGTGGCCGCCAACACCGGGGAGCTGTTTTTT
NA	NA	TRBJ2-2	TRBV6-4	CASSDQGLPNTGELFF	TGTGCCAGCAGTGACCAGGGCCTTCCTAACACCGGGGAGCTGTTTTTT
NA	TRBD2	TRBJ2-5	TRBV18	CASSPQQTSGGQETQYF	TGTGCCAGCTCACCACAACAGACTAGCGGGGGACAAGAGACCCAGTACTTC
NA	TRBD1	TRBJ1-3	TRBV4-1	CASSQPREGAGGSKSGNTIYF	TGCGCCAGCAGCCAACCCCGGGAGGGAGCAGGGGGCTCGAAATCTGGAAACACCATATATTTT
NA	NA	TRBJ2-1	TRBV5-4	CASSLDRYEQFF	TGTGCCAGCAGCCTCGACCGATATGAGCAGTTCTTC
NA	TRBD1	TRBJ1-6	TRBV18	CASSPTPWDRANNSPLHF	TGTGCCAGCTCACCAACCCCCTGGGACAGGGCAAATAATTCACCCCTCCACTTT
NA	TRBD1	TRBJ1-6	TRBV27	CASGPDRVRSPLHF	TGTGCCAGCGGGCCGGACAGGGTGAGGTCACCCCTCCACTTT
NA	NA	TRBJ2-3	TRBV7-7	CASSLGQMGVGTQYF	TGTGCTAGCAGCTTGGGGCAGATGGGTGTTGGTACGCAGTATTTT
NA	NA	TRBJ1-5	TRBV25-1	CASSWGDGQPQHF	TGTGCCAGCAGTTGGGGGGATGGTCAGCCCCAGCATTTT
NA	NA	TRBJ1-4	TRBV19	CASRRAITTNEKLFF	TGTGCCAGTAGAAGAGCAATAACAACTAATGAAAAACTGTTTTTT
NA	TRBD1	TRBJ2-1	TRBV11-1	CASSPQGREQFF	TGTGCCAGCAGCCCACAGGGGCGTGAGCAGTTCTTC
NA	TRBD1	TRBJ1-6	TRBV11-2	CASSLSGQYNSPLHF	TGTGCCAGCAGCCTATCGGGACAGTATAATTCACCCCTCCACTTT
NA	TRBD2	TRBJ2-5	TRBV19	CASGSGGDQETQYF	TGTGCCAGTGGTAGCGGGGGGGACCAAGAGACCCAGTACTTC
NA	TRBD2	TRBJ2-1	TRBV11-2	CASSSIGLAGGNEQFF	TGTGCCAGCAGCAGTATAGGACTAGCGGGAGGAAATGAGCAGTTCTTC
NA	NA	TRBJ1-1	TRBV5-1	CASSFRGVHEAFF	TGCGCCAGCAGCTTCCGGGGGGTCCATGAAGCTTTCTTT
few	NA	TRBJ2-7	TRBV6-6	CANNRRQYF	TGTGCCAACAACAGGAGGCAGTACTTC